Each of the 5 T cell receptor beta chains below was sequenced from the same sample in a study of blood T cells in healthy people across ages. The authors ran a second PCR of about 6 to 11 cycles using a sample-barcoded 5' primer and a J-beta primer mix. TCRdb reprocessed the 5' RACE reads with MiXCR, giving one entry per CDR3 protein. The table lists around 1,000,000 distinct CDR3 sequences, more than 30% of them singletons. Sequenced input: blood. The receptor set was obtained from a man aged 18 to 29 in good health.

The CDR3 is CASSRLAGGSNTGELFF. The CDR3 region has the DNA TGTGCCAGCAGCAGACTAGCGGGGGGTTCGAACACCGGGGAGCTGTTTTTT. The chain links TRBV7-3 to TRBJ2-2; the match to TRBD2 covers 13 bases. Germline CDR1 SGHTA, CDR2 FQGTGA. With V trimmed by 5 bases and J by 0 bases, 3 bases remained unmatched. This CDR3 region has 17 residues.

The chain uses TRBV9 and TRBJ1-1; D is uncertain. Germline V CDR1 and CDR2: SGDLS, YYNGEE. This CDR3 is 15 amino acids long. Trimming stripped 1 base from V and 1 base from J, with 11 bases between. CDR3 DNA: TGTGCCAGCAGCGTAACTGCGGTTCGGAACACTGAAGCTTTCTTT. Amino acids: CASSVTAVRNTEAFF. The variable domain in full, completed from reference TRBV9 and TRBJ1-1, reads DSGVTQTPKHLITATGQRVTLRCSPRSGDLSVYWYQQSLDQGLQFLIQYYNGEERAKGNILERFSAQQFPDLHSELNLSSLELGDSALYFCASSVTAVRNTEAFFGQGTRLTVV.

There are many counts of this clonotype. V is TRBV10-1 and J is TRBJ2-5, with D unresolved. The CDR3 consists of 14 residues. With 6 bases removed from V and 5 bases from J, the gap between germline ends came to 16 bases. The germline V gene encodes CDR1 WNHNN and CDR2 SYGVQD (reference sequence). Here the CDR3 DNA reads TGCGCCAGCAGCGATCAACTCTCTCCGGAGACCCAGTACTTC. Translating gives CASSDQLSPETQYF.

The V and J genes are TRBV6-5 and TRBJ1-2; no firm D call. CDR3 length: 13 amino acids. The ends were cut back, 6 bases at V and 4 bases at J, with 12 bases in the middle. Looked up from germline, CDR1 is MNHEY and CDR2 is SVGAGI. The CDR3 sequence is CASRGSFGYGYTF. The DNA for the CDR3 is TGTGCCAGCAGGGGGTCTTTCGGCTATGGCTACACCTTC.

In its sample, this clonotype was seen a few times. The chain is built from TRBV5-6 and TRBJ2-1; TRBD2 agrees at 7 bases. The J segment lost 2 bases and the V segment lost 4 bases, leaving 24 bases of the junction unmatched. The CDR3 is 21 amino acids. The germline CDR1 and CDR2 sequences are SGHDT and YYEEEE. The DNA of the CDR3 is TGTGCCAGCAGCCAGAAGGACGGTCCCTACACTCTAGCGGTCCCCTACAATGAGCAGTTCTTC. This sequence encodes CASSQKDGPYTLAVPYNEQFF.